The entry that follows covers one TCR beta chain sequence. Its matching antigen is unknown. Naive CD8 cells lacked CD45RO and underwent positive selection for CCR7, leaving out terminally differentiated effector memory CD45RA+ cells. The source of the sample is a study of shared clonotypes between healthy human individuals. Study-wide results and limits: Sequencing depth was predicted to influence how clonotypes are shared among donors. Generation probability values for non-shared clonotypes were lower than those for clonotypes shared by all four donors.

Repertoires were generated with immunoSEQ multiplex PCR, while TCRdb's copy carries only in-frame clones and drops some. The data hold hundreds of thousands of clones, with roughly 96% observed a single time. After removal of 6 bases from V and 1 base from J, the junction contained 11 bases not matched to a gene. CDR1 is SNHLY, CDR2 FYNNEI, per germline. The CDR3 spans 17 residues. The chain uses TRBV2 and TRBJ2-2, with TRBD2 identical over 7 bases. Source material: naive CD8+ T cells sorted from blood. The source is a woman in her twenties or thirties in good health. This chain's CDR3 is CASSLRSSGMNTGELFF. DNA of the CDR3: TGTGCCAGCAGCCTACGTTCTAGCGGAATGAACACCGGGGAGCTGTTTTTT.